A single sample is the source of the 26 T cell receptor beta chains below, sequenced in a study of vaccination and CD4 T cells after COVID-19. Sequencing of cultured CD4+ T cell DNA used the Oncomine TCR Beta short-read assay. TCRdb reanalysed the PCR reads using MiXCR and keeps one entry per CDR3 protein. In the table there are roughly 12,000 distinct CDR3 sequences, 40% to 45% of which are singletons. Treatment specified: approximately 10-day PBMC culture with coronavirus spike peptide pools or control peptides (ViraFEST assay). Which antigens these TCRs recognize remains unknown. Sequenced material: cultured CD4+ T cells from blood. The receptors come from a human donor with COVID-19.

This clonotype was seen a handful of times. The rearrangement links TRBV2 to TRBJ1-1; TRBD1 matches 7 bases. The CDR3 consists of 14 residues. Germline CDR1 is SNHLY and CDR2 is FYNNEI. The V gene end was trimmed by 6 bases and the J gene end by 2 bases; junction bases not matched to a gene: 6. This CDR3 reads CASRQGQLNTEAFF. CDR3 in DNA: TGTGCCAGCAGGCAGGGACAGCTAAACACTGAAGCTTTCTTT.

The CDR3 reads CASSSVSYNSPLHF. DNA for the CDR3: TGTGCCAGCAGTTCTGTCTCCTATAATTCACCCCTCCACTTT. This chain joins TRBV27 and TRBJ1-6; no clear D. The CDR3 runs to 14 residues. CDR1 is MNHEY, CDR2 SMNVEV, per germline (reference sequence). V was pared by 4 bases and J by 0 bases, with 4 bases between.

V is TRBV6-5 and J is TRBJ2-7, with D uncertain. Between the trimmed V and J ends, which lost 4 bases and 7 bases, there was a span of 23 bases. The CDR3 is made up of 16 amino acids. Germline lookup yields CDR1 MNHEY and CDR2 SVGAGI. The CDR3 reads CASSSAGPWASGEQYF. CDR3 DNA sequence: TGTGCCAGCAGTTCCGCTGGTCCTTGGGCGTCCGGGGAGCAGTACTTC.

This clonotype was found a few times. The chain recombines TRBV5-1 with TRBJ2-7; D gene unclear. Germline CDR1 and CDR2: SGHRS and YFSETQ. This CDR3 is 12 amino acids long. The V gene lost 5 bases and the J gene lost 6 bases, with 12 bases spanning the gap. CDR3 in amino acids: CASRDGLGEQYF. The CDR3 DNA is TGCGCCAGCAGGGACGGTTTAGGCGAGCAGTACTTC. Full variable domain (rest looked up from reference TRBV5-1 and TRBJ2-7): KAGVTQTPRYLIKTRGQQVTLSCSPISGHRSVSWYQQTPGQGLQFLFEYFSETQRNKGNFPGRFSGRQFSNSRSEMNVSTLELGDSALYLCASRDGLGEQYFGPGTRLTVT.

In its sample, this clonotype was seen a few times. This sequence joins TRBV7-2 and TRBJ1-2; D is ambiguous. The CDR3 runs to 15 residues. Deletions cut 0 bases from V and 1 base from J, with 9 bases between. The V gene's germline CDR1 is SGHTA and CDR2 FQGNSA. Written as DNA, the CDR3 is TGTGCCAGCAGCTTAGCCAAGACCGTTAACTATGGCTACACCTTC. Translation: CASSLAKTVNYGYTF.

Within the sample, this clonotype is medium-sized. The rearrangement links TRBV7-2 to TRBJ1-2; 9 positions match TRBD1. Germline V gene lookup returns CDR1 SGHTA and CDR2 FQGNSA. The CDR3 contains 14 residues. V shed 4 bases and J 5 bases; nucleotides not matched to a gene: 5. This chain's CDR3 is CASSSQQGAYGYTF. CDR3 coding DNA: TGTGCCAGCAGCTCGCAACAGGGGGCGTATGGCTACACCTTC.

The CDR3 DNA follows: TGTGCCACCAGCGGTCGGCTAGCCAAAAACATTCAGTACTTC. Translating it yields CATSGRLAKNIQYF. This chain links TRBV15 with TRBJ2-4; D uncertain. The germline CDR1 and CDR2 sequences are LNHNV and YYDKDF (reference sequence). This CDR3 is 14 amino acids long. Deletions cut 5 bases from V and 0 bases from J, with 8 bases between.

The chain recombines TRBV6-1 with TRBJ1-1; D unclear. V was cut by 7 bases and J by 4 bases, with 16 bases left in between. The CDR3 has 14 residues. Germline V gene sequence: CDR1 MNHNS, CDR2 SASEGT. CDR3 amino acids: CASTRVTFGTEAFF. Written as DNA, the CDR3 is TGTGCCAGCACCCGAGTTACTTTTGGCACTGAAGCTTTCTTT.

CDR3: CASSAGGTKNTEAFF. CDR3 coding DNA: TGTGCCAGCAGCGCTGGAGGAACGAAGAACACTGAAGCTTTCTTT. This chain connects TRBV7-3 to TRBJ1-1; D is uncertain. The CDR3 is made up of 15 amino acids. Trimming took off 5 bases at V and 1 base at J, with 14 bases between the two ends. The V gene's germline CDR1 is SGHTA and CDR2 FQGTGA. The whole variable domain, remainder taken from reference TRBV7-3 and TRBJ1-1, is GAGVSQTPSNKVTEKGKYVELRCDPISGHTALYWYRQSLGQGPEFLIYFQGTGAADDSGLPNDRFFAVRPEGSVSTLKIQRTERGDSAVYLCASSAGGTKNTEAFFGQGTRLTVV.

The CDR3 here is CASSFGGAGETQYF. The CDR3 nucleotides are TGTGCCAGCAGCTTTGGGGGGGCGGGAGAGACCCAGTACTTC. The chain uses TRBV7-8 and TRBJ2-5, with D tentatively TRBD2 (7 bases). The CDR3 is 14 amino acids. From germline, CDR1 is SGHVS and CDR2 FQNEAQ. The germline V and J ends were trimmed by 3 bases and 4 bases, with 12 bases remaining between them.

The chain links TRBV19 to TRBJ2-1; TRBD1 or TRBD2 may be the D gene (5 bases each). The CDR3 spans 14 residues. Germline assignment: CDR1 LNHDA and CDR2 SQIVND (reference sequence). V dropped 6 bases and J dropped 9 bases, with 18 bases sitting between them. The CDR3 reads CASSLLVQEAEQFF. In DNA, the CDR3 is TGTGCCAGTAGCCTCTTGGTACAGGAGGCTGAGCAGTTCTTC.

The chain carries TRBV7-2 and TRBJ1-1; 8 bases are shared with TRBD1. This CDR3 region has 14 residues. The germline V gene encodes CDR1 SGHTA and CDR2 FQGNSA. Trimming at V came to 5 bases and at J to 5 bases, leaving 7 bases not matched to a gene. CDR3 DNA sequence: TGTGCCAGCAGCCAGAGACAGGGGCGAACTGAAGCTTTCTTT. Translated, it gives CASSQRQGRTEAFF.

The chain uses TRBV2 and TRBJ1-2; no clear D gene. Germline V lookup: CDR1 SNHLY, CDR2 FYNNEI. The V gene lost 4 bases and the J gene lost 4 bases, with 7 bases spanning the gap. The CDR3 is 12 residues long. The chain's CDR3 is CASSGPIYGYTF. The CDR3 nucleotides read TGTGCCAGCAGTGGACCGATCTATGGCTACACCTTC.

CDR3 in DNA: TGTGCCAGCAGCTTGGCCCTAGCGGGGGGGCAGGAGACCCAGTACTTC. Amino acids: CASSLALAGGQETQYF. This rearrangement joins TRBV5-4 to TRBJ2-5; 12 bases are shared with TRBD2. With V trimmed by 0 bases and J by 5 bases, 5 bases remained unmatched. There are 16 residues in the CDR3. The germline V gene encodes CDR1 SGHNT and CDR2 YYREEE (reference sequence).

The rearrangement links TRBV9 to TRBJ2-5; D might be TRBD2 (5 bases). The CDR3 runs to 12 residues. Trimming shortened V by 4 bases and J by 5 bases, and 9 bases separated the two germline ends. Germline CDR1 is SGDLS and CDR2 is YYNGEE. CDR3 coding DNA: TGTGCCAGCAGCCCCCGGGGTGAGACCCAGTACTTC. Encoded protein: CASSPRGETQYF.

The chain is built from TRBV28 and TRBJ1-2; D unclear. CDR3 size: 12 residues. V shed 1 base and J shed 4 bases, with 4 bases lying between them. In germline, CDR1 is MDHEN, CDR2 SYDVKM. The CDR3 region has the DNA TGTGCCAGCAGTTTATCTTCCTATGGCTACACCTTC. Encoded protein: CASSLSSYGYTF.

The chain carries TRBV5-1 and TRBJ2-1; D ambiguous. Germline CDR1 and CDR2: SGHRS and YFSETQ. CDR3 length equals 16 residues. The V and J ends lost 0 bases and 0 bases respectively, with 10 bases between them. This CDR3 reads CASSLVLPSSYNEQFF. The CDR3 coding sequence is TGCGCCAGCAGCTTGGTTCTCCCGAGCTCCTACAATGAGCAGTTCTTC.

This chain joins TRBV19 and TRBJ2-4; no definite D call. V shed 2 bases and J shed 0 bases, with 8 bases lying between them. The CDR3 has 15 residues. Germline CDR1 is LNHDA and CDR2 is SQIVND (reference sequence). CDR3 amino acids: CASSIPNLAKNIQYF. The CDR3, as DNA: TGTGCCAGTAGTATACCTAACTTAGCCAAAAACATTCAGTACTTC.

The chain has TRBV7-2 and TRBJ2-5; D unclear. CDR1 and CDR2 (germline): SGHTA, FQGNSA. The CDR3 covers 12 residues. V was shortened by 1 base and J by 9 bases, with 9 bases between the two germline ends. The CDR3 DNA sequence: TGTGCCAGCAGCTTAGTCGCCACAGCCCAGTACTTC. Its translation is CASSLVATAQYF.

Only a few counts were recorded for this clonotype. The chain joins TRBV6-2 or TRBV6-3 to TRBJ1-2; the D gene is possibly TRBD1 (5 bases). The germline V gene has CDR1 MNHEY and CDR2 SVGEGT. The CDR3 runs 13 residues. V was clipped by 7 bases and J by 6 bases, with 15 bases between them. CDR3 sequence: CASTLDKNNGYTF. The CDR3 bases are TGTGCCAGCACCCTGGACAAGAATAATGGCTACACCTTC.

This clonotype was observed a few times. The CDR3 DNA is TGTGCCATCAGTGAGTCAAGGGGGAATAATCAGCCCCAGCATTTT. Amino acid sequence: CAISESRGNNQPQHF. The chain recombines TRBV10-3 with TRBJ1-5; D perhaps matches TRBD1 (6 bases). Per germline, CDR1 ENHRY and CDR2 SYGVKD. The CDR3 spans 15 residues. V gave up 0 bases and J gave up 4 bases, with 10 bases separating them.

The chain has TRBV7-9 and TRBJ1-5, with unresolved D. V was trimmed by 5 bases and J by 3 bases, leaving 8 bases between them. The CDR3 length is 13 residues. CDR1 and CDR2 from the germline V gene are SEHNR and FQNEAQ (reference sequence). The CDR3 spells CASSPLNNQPQHF. The CDR3 coding sequence is TGTGCCAGCAGCCCATTAAACAATCAGCCCCAGCATTTT.

V usage is TRBV19 and J usage is TRBJ1-5; tentatively, D is TRBD1 (5 bases). The CDR3 runs to 14 residues. V dropped 7 bases and J dropped 3 bases, with 13 bases sitting between them. CDR1 is LNHDA, CDR2 SQIVND, per germline (reference sequence). The CDR3 spells CASTGQRSNQPQHF. CDR3 nucleotide sequence: TGTGCCAGTACGGGGCAGAGGTCCAATCAGCCCCAGCATTTT.

The CDR3 region is CASSRTGTGSQPQHF. The CDR3 nucleotides are TGTGCCAGCAGTAGAACCGGGACAGGGAGTCAGCCCCAGCATTTT. The chain has TRBV6-1 and TRBJ1-5; the match to TRBD1 covers 9 bases. This CDR3 is 15 amino acids long. CDR1 is MNHNS and CDR2 is SASEGT in the germline V gene. With V trimmed by 5 bases and J by 6 bases, 8 bases remained unmatched.

The genes are TRBV7-9 and TRBJ1-4; 7 bases agree with TRBD1. Germline V lookup: CDR1 SEHNR, CDR2 FQNEAQ (reference sequence). This CDR3 is 14 amino acids long. V dropped 5 bases and J dropped 8; count of bases not matched to a gene: 8. The CDR3 sequence is CASSLGQSPEKLFF. In DNA, the CDR3 is TGTGCCAGCAGCCTGGGACAGAGTCCCGAAAAACTGTTTTTT.

The chain links TRBV6-1 to TRBJ2-1; possibly TRBD1 or TRBD2 for D (5 bases each). V lost 6 bases and J lost 2, with 14 bases in between. Germline V CDR1 and CDR2: MNHNS, SASEGT. The CDR3 totals 15 residues. CDR3 nucleotides: TGTGCCAGCAGGGCATCCGGGACCGCCTACAATGAGCAGTTCTTC. It is translated as CASRASGTAYNEQFF.